This T cell receptor beta chain originates from a study of Graves' ophthalmopathy and Graves' hyperthyroidism. Whole-study context: Peripheral blood (taken before any treatment) was collected at initial diagnosis.

The CDR3 runs 16 residues. In the case of this clonotype: An end of the junction does not agree with germline; a read error may underlie this.

Beta-chain TCR CDR3 regions were amplified from RNA transcripts. First-round RT-PCR employed HTBI primers, with a second-round multiplex PCR after it. Using its own MiXCR run on the multiplex PCR reads, TCRdb lists one record per CDR3 protein. The sample shows hundreds of thousands of distinct CDR3 sequences, about 24% of them seen only once. Hyperthyroidism patients were newly diagnosed, ill under 2 months, and aged 18 to 65 years. Researchers turned away patients with other autoimmune diseases, uncontrolled infections, pregnancy or lactation. The authors used Ficoll-Paque density gradient centrifugation to separate PBMCs. The input was 7.5 to 10 ml of fresh peripheral blood.

The gene calls are TRBV12-3 or TRBV12-4 and TRBJ2-5, with 8 bases fitting TRBD1. Sequencing was carried out using peripheral blood. The clonotype comes from a woman aged 18 to 35 with stable Graves' hyperthyroidism. Some clones in this sample may be carry-over from other donors' samples. CDR3 bases: TGTGCCGGCAGTGCATCCGGGACAGGTGGCTGGGAGACCCAGTACTTC. It translates to CAGSASGTGGWETQYF.